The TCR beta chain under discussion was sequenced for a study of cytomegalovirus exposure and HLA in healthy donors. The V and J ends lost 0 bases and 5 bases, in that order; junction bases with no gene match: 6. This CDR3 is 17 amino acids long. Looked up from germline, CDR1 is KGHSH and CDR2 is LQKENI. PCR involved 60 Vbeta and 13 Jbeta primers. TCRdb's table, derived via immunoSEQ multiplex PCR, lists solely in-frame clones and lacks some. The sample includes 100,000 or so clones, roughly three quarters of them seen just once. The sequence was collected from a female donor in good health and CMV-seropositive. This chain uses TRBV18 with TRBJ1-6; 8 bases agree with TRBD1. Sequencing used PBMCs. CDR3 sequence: CASSPPRQGIDNSPLHF. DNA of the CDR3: TGTGCCAGCTCACCACCGAGACAGGGGATCGATAATTCACCCCTCCACTTT.